This T cell receptor beta chain was identified during a study of T cell responses to AZD1222 COVID-19 vaccine. General observations from the study: Spike-wide vaccine-associated CD4 TCRs dominated at 160-218 and 743-854. Close to half of all spike-specific TCRs reportedly target regions of the variants that are unmutated. Most donors were white British and more were female, and clonal diversity was possibly underestimated.

This clone was seen once. The target antigen is unknown. The V gene lost 7 bases and the J gene lost 0 bases, with 18 bases spanning the gap. The CDR3 covers 15 residues. The germline CDR1 and CDR2 sequences are SQVTM and ANQGSEA. The table came from immunoSEQ multiplex PCR; TCRdb's copy has only in-frame clones and leaves some out. This table holds 150,000 or so clones, around 93% found once. This material consisted of peripheral blood, taken on day 0 of AZD1222 vaccination. The chain is built from TRBV29-1 and TRBJ1-1; no reliable D call. The clonotype originates from an adult in good health. This CDR3 reads CSAHDLGRLNTEAFF. The CDR3 DNA reads TGCAGCGCGCACGACCTTGGACGTTTGAACACTGAAGCTTTCTTT. The complete variable domain, with remaining parts taken from reference TRBV29-1 and TRBJ1-1, reads SAVISQKPSRDICQRGTSLTIQCQVDSQVTMMFWYRQQPGQSLTLIATANQGSEATYESGFVIDKFPISRPNLTFSTLTVSNMSPEDSSIYLCSAHDLGRLNTEAFFGQGTRLTVV.